What follows describes a single TCR beta chain. Its antigen is still unknown. Alongside a J-beta primer mix, a sample-barcoded 5' primer served in a second PCR lasting about 6 to 11 cycles. TCRdb reprocessed the 5' RACE reads via MiXCR and lists one record per CDR3 protein. This table has approximately 1,700,000 distinct CDR3 sequences, around 42% appearing once. The germline gives CDR1 LGHNA, CDR2 YSLEER. The length of the CDR3 is 14 residues. Unmatched junction bases numbered 5, after V lost 3 bases and J lost 6 bases. The data were obtained in a study of blood T cells in healthy people across ages. Broader study findings: Older age coincided with a roughly linear decline in TCR beta diversity per million T cells. Expanded clonotype shifts may have been confounded, as the donors had an unknown CMV status.

PBMCs, at least 6 million per sample, were isolated. The sequenced material came from blood. J is TRBJ2-3 and V is TRBV4-3; 8 bases fit TRBD1. The source is a human donor in good health. CDR3 amino acids: CASSQAGQGDTQYF. Here the CDR3 DNA reads TGCGCCAGCAGCCAGGCTGGACAGGGCGATACGCAGTATTTT.